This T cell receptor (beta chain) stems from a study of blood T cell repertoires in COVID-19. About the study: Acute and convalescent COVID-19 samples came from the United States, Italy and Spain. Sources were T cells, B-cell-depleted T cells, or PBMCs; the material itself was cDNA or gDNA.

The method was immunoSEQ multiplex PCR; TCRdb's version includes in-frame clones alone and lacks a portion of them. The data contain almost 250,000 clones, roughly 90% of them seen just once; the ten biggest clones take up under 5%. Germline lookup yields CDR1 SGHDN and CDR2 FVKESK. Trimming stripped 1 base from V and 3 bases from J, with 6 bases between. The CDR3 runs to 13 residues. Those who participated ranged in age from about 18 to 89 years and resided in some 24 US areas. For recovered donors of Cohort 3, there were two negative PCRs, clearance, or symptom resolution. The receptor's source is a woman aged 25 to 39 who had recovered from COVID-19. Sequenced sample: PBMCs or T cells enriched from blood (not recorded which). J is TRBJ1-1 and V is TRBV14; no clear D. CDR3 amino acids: CASSQGPYTEAFF. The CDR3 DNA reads TGTGCCAGCAGCCAAGGGCCCTACACTGAAGCTTTCTTT.